Shown below are 11 T cell receptor beta chains from a single sample sequenced in a study of blood T cell repertoires in COVID-19. Clones were read by immunoSEQ multiplex PCR, and TCRdb kept only the in-frame ones, dropping some. The sample yields approximately 58,000 clones, roughly 77% seen once. Material: peripheral blood. These receptors were taken from a man between 60 and 70 years old with COVID-19, enrolled during active disease.

This chain uses TRBV13 with TRBJ1-5; TRBD1 matches 7 bases. The germline V gene encodes CDR1 PRHDT and CDR2 FYEKMQ (reference sequence). V lost 5 bases, J lost 8 bases, and 3 bases stayed unmatched. The CDR3 is made up of 12 amino acids. CDR3 protein: CASSRGTEPQHF. As DNA, the CDR3 is TGTGCCAGCAGCAGGGGGACAGAGCCCCAGCATTTT.

The J gene is TRBJ1-1, the V gene TRBV7-2, with D possibly being TRBD1 (6 bases). Deletions cut 5 bases from V and 1 base from J, with 11 bases between. Germline CDR1 and CDR2: SGHTA and FQGNSA. This CDR3 is 14 amino acids long. CDR3: CASSIGQRNTEAFF. The CDR3 region has the DNA TGTGCCAGCAGCATTGGACAGAGGAACACTGAAGCTTTCTTT.

This clone was seen once. The CDR3, as DNA: TGTGCCAGCAGCGAAACAGGGGGAGTGGGCGAGCAGTACTTC. Translated, it gives CASSETGGVGEQYF. This chain connects TRBV13 to TRBJ2-7; 8 nucleotides line up with TRBD1. The CDR3 runs to 14 residues. Germline V CDR1 and CDR2: PRHDT, FYEKMQ (reference sequence). J gave up 6 bases and V 5 bases, and 9 bases lay outside the gene matches.

In this sample, this clone turned up once. The chain is built from TRBV19 and TRBJ2-6; D gene uncertain. The length of the CDR3 is 15 residues. Germline assignment: CDR1 LNHDA and CDR2 SQIVND (reference sequence). V lost 0 bases to trimming and J lost 2 bases, with 5 bases between them. The CDR3 DNA reads as TGTGCCAGTAGTATAGAGGGCGCTGGGGCCAACGTCCTGACTTTC. It codes for CASSIEGAGANVLTF. The entire variable domain, with the rest obtained from reference TRBV19 and TRBJ2-6, is as follows: DGGITQSPKYLFRKEGQNVTLSCEQNLNHDAMYWYRQDPGQGLRLIYYSQIVNDFQKGDIAEGYSVSREKKESFPLTVTSAQKNPTAFYLCASSIEGAGANVLTFGAGSRLTVL.

This clone was seen a few times. The genes are TRBV5-1 and TRBJ2-3, with 10 bases lining up with TRBD2. V gave up 2 bases and J gave up 0 bases; unmatched junction bases: 9. Germline CDR1 SGHRS, CDR2 YFSETQ. The CDR3 length is 18 residues. CDR3 nucleotides: TGCGCCAGCAGCTTTCTAGCGGGGGCCCGTATTAGCACAGATACGCAGTATTTT. It specifies CASSFLAGARISTDTQYF.

The CDR3 loop reads CASSVTDNYGYTF. The CDR3 coding sequence is TGTGCCAGCAGCGTAACAGATAACTATGGCTACACCTTC. V gene TRBV9 combines with J gene TRBJ1-2; D not resolved. Germline values: CDR1 SGDLS, CDR2 YYNGEE. The ends were cut back, 1 base at V and 1 base at J, with 5 bases in the middle. This CDR3 contains 13 residues.

This rearrangement joins TRBV19 to TRBJ1-1, with D possibly TRBD1 on 6 matching bases. Germline CDR1 and CDR2: LNHDA and SQIVND (reference sequence). There are 14 residues in the CDR3. Deletions cut 8 bases from V and 1 base from J, with 14 bases between. The CDR3 reads CASLPGQSNTEAFF. CDR3 nucleotide sequence: TGTGCCAGTCTTCCGGGACAATCGAACACTGAAGCTTTCTTT.

The chain recombines TRBV9 with TRBJ2-7, with TRBD2 matching over 7 bases. With 5 bases clipped from V and 3 bases from J, the junction kept 8 bases outside the gene matches. The V gene's germline CDR1 is SGDLS and CDR2 YYNGEE. This CDR3 has 14 amino acids. The CDR3 nucleotides are TGTGCCAGCAGTAGGACTAGTCAGATCTACGAGCAGTACTTC. This codes for CASSRTSQIYEQYF.

This rearrangement joins TRBV5-1 to TRBJ2-7; 9 bases are shared with TRBD2. V lost 1 base to trimming and J lost 2 bases; unmatched junction nucleotides: 7. The CDR3 has 16 amino acids. Germline values: CDR1 SGHRS, CDR2 YFSETQ. DNA for the CDR3: TGCGCCAGCAGCTTGTCAGCGGGGGGTGCCACCTACGAGCAGTACTTC. Amino acid sequence: CASSLSAGGATYEQYF. Variable domain in full (rest from reference TRBV5-1 and TRBJ2-7): KAGVTQTPRYLIKTRGQQVTLSCSPISGHRSVSWYQQTPGQGLQFLFEYFSETQRNKGNFPGRFSGRQFSNSRSEMNVSTLELGDSALYLCASSLSAGGATYEQYFGPGTRLTVT.

This chain joins TRBV7-9 and TRBJ2-1; TRBD2 aligns across 12 bases. V lost 8 bases to trimming and J lost 4 bases; unmatched junction nucleotides: 6. The CDR3 spans 15 residues. Germline V gene sequence: CDR1 SEHNR, CDR2 FQNEAQ (reference sequence). CDR3 bases: TGTGCCAGCCCGGGACTAGCGGGTGCATACAATGAGCAGTTCTTC. This encodes CASPGLAGAYNEQFF.

The rearrangement uses TRBV6-5 and TRBJ1-2; D uncertain. Germline V CDR1 and CDR2: MNHEY, SVGAGI. The CDR3 consists of 15 residues. V lost 6 bases and J 3 bases, leaving 17 bases between the germline ends. This CDR3 reads CASRSVGSGDYGYTF. CDR3 DNA: TGTGCCAGCAGATCCGTCGGGTCCGGGGACTATGGCTACACCTTC.